A single sample is the source of the 16 T cell receptor beta chains below, sequenced in a study of radiation and T cells in renal cell carcinoma. Regarding time point: baseline pretreatment blood. Treatment specified: 15 Gy SBRT to primary tumor, nephrectomy 4 weeks later. Clones were read by immunoSEQ multiplex PCR, and TCRdb kept only the in-frame ones, dropping some. Found here are roughly 130,000 clones, over 75% of them singletons; the top ten hold more than 10%. The sequenced sample was blood, obtained from a patient whose treatment included radiotherapy and nephrectomy. The receptor set was obtained from a woman between 45 and 60 years old with renal cell carcinoma.

This clone has just a few counts. This chain uses TRBV6-6 with TRBJ2-7, with TRBD1 identical over 9 bases. CDR3 length: 14 amino acids. Losses at the gene ends were 7 bases for V and 5 bases for J; bases not matched to a gene: 9. CDR1 and CDR2 from the germline V gene are MNHNY and SVGAGI (reference sequence). CDR3 in DNA: TGTGCCAGCAAAACCGGACAGGGGTCCGACGAGCAGTACTTC. Protein product: CASKTGQGSDEQYF.

The chain employs TRBV6-6 and TRBJ2-3, with 9 bases that match TRBD1. The J segment lost 5 bases and the V segment lost 5 bases, leaving 8 bases of the junction unmatched. The length of the CDR3 is 15 residues. Germline lookup yields CDR1 MNHNY and CDR2 SVGAGI (reference sequence). The CDR3: CASSNYRGLRDTQYF. CDR3 nucleotide sequence: TGTGCCAGCAGTAACTACAGGGGGCTGAGAGATACGCAGTATTTT.

The chain carries TRBV13 and TRBJ1-1, with unresolved D. V lost 5 bases to trimming and J lost 1 base, with 11 bases between them. The germline gives CDR1 PRHDT, CDR2 FYEKMQ (reference sequence). The length of the CDR3 is 14 residues. The CDR3 DNA follows: TGTGCCAGCAGCCAAAAGTGGGGGAACACTGAAGCTTTCTTT. As protein: CASSQKWGNTEAFF.

The rearrangement links TRBV6-5 to TRBJ2-2, with D possibly TRBD1 on 6 matching bases. This CDR3 is built from 15 residues. Germline V gene data show CDR1 as MNHEY and CDR2 as SVGAGI. V was trimmed by 0 bases and J by 1 base, leaving 6 bases between them. CDR3 DNA sequence: TGTGCCAGCAGTTACTCGACAGGGAACACCGGGGAGCTGTTTTTT. Its translation is CASSYSTGNTGELFF.

The chain is built from TRBV18 and TRBJ1-5; no reliable D call. V was clipped by 5 bases and J by 3 bases, with 17 bases between them. From germline, CDR1 is KGHSH and CDR2 LQKENI. The CDR3 consists of 16 residues. The CDR3 protein is CASSADLGRNNQPQHF. CDR3 DNA sequence: TGTGCCAGCTCAGCGGACCTTGGCAGGAACAATCAGCCCCAGCATTTT.

The V and J genes are TRBV27 and TRBJ1-3; D uncertain. With 6 bases removed from V and 2 bases from J, the gap between germline ends came to 5 bases. This CDR3 has 12 residues. Germline-derived CDR1 and CDR2 are MNHEY and SMNVEV (reference sequence). The CDR3 nucleotides read TGTGCCAGCAGGTCTCCTGGAAACACCATATATTTT. Amino acids: CASRSPGNTIYF.

The chain employs TRBV2 and TRBJ1-6, with D hard to call. The CDR3 covers 17 residues. V shed 4 bases and J shed 0 bases, with 13 bases lying between them. Germline V gene data show CDR1 as SNHLY and CDR2 as FYNNEI. CDR3 in DNA: TGTGCCAGCAGTGCCAGGCCTCGGAGCTCCTATAATTCACCCCTCCACTTT. This codes for CASSARPRSSYNSPLHF.

The rearrangement uses TRBV10-3 and TRBJ2-5; D ambiguous. The CDR3 contains 13 residues. Trimming left V 0 bases short and J 4 bases short, with 6 bases between. Germline V gene sequence: CDR1 ENHRY, CDR2 SYGVKD. The CDR3 DNA is TGTGCCATCAGTGAGTCAAATGGAGAGACCCAGTACTTC. It translates to CAISESNGETQYF.

V is TRBV5-4 and J is TRBJ2-5; D gene unclear. The CDR3 has 14 residues. Germline V gives CDR1 SGHNT, CDR2 YYREEE (reference sequence). V gave up 4 bases and J gave up 5 bases, with 15 bases separating them. CDR3: CASSPTKRLETQYF. The CDR3 DNA reads TGTGCCAGCAGCCCAACTAAACGGCTGGAGACCCAGTACTTC.

V gene TRBV7-8 combines with J gene TRBJ1-2; perhaps TRBD1 as D (5 bases). CDR1 and CDR2 (germline): SGHVS, FQNEAQ. The CDR3 contains 15 residues. Trimming left V 4 bases short and J 7 bases short, with 19 bases between. CDR3 residues: CASSSSRREVGGYTF. The CDR3 nucleotides are TGTGCCAGCAGCTCATCCCGCAGGGAGGTGGGTGGCTACACCTTC. Using reference TRBV7-8 and TRBJ1-2 for the parts outside the CDR3, the full variable domain is GAGVSQSPRYKVAKRGQDVALRCDPISGHVSLFWYQQALGQGPEFLTYFQNEAQLDKSGLPSDRFFAERPEGSVSTLKIQRTQQEDSAVYLCASSSSRREVGGYTFGSGTRLTVV.

The rearrangement links TRBV10-3 to TRBJ2-3; D gene ambiguous. The CDR3 consists of 12 residues. V lost 2 bases and J lost 6, with 6 bases in between. CDR1 and CDR2 from the germline V gene are ENHRY and SYGVKD. Here the CDR3 reads CAISEGADTQYF. CDR3 bases: TGTGCCATCAGTGAGGGTGCGGATACGCAGTATTTT.

The V and J genes are TRBV6-5 and TRBJ1-2; unclear D gene. The V end was cut by 5 bases, the J end by 2 bases, with 9 bases between. CDR1 and CDR2 (germline): MNHEY, SVGAGI. This CDR3 has 13 residues. The CDR3 bases are TGTGCCAGCAGTCCGGACGCAAACTATGGCTACACCTTC. This translates into CASSPDANYGYTF.

This rearrangement joins TRBV5-1 to TRBJ2-2, with a tentative D call TRBD1 (5 bases). The CDR3 covers 16 residues. Germline assignment: CDR1 SGHRS and CDR2 YFSETQ. The V gene lost 1 base and the J gene lost 2 bases, with 12 bases spanning the gap. CDR3 protein: CASSLQRGLNTGELFF. DNA of the CDR3: TGCGCCAGCAGCTTGCAAAGGGGATTAAACACCGGGGAGCTGTTTTTT. The complete variable domain, with remaining parts taken from reference TRBV5-1 and TRBJ2-2, reads KAGVTQTPRYLIKTRGQQVTLSCSPISGHRSVSWYQQTPGQGLQFLFEYFSETQRNKGNFPGRFSGRQFSNSRSEMNVSTLELGDSALYLCASSLQRGLNTGELFFGEGSRLTVL.

V is TRBV6-5 and J is TRBJ1-2, with D possibly TRBD1 on 5 matching bases. The CDR3 contains 13 residues. Trimming shortened V by 6 bases and J by 1 base, and 9 bases separated the two germline ends. CDR1 and CDR2 (germline): MNHEY, SVGAGI. The CDR3 protein is CASRPTDNYGYTF. CDR3 DNA sequence: TGTGCCAGCAGACCGACAGATAACTATGGCTACACCTTC.

DNA for the CDR3: TGTGCCAGCAGCTTAGATGGAGGGCCGGTCGATGGCTACACCTTC. Translation: CASSLDGGPVDGYTF. The rearrangement links TRBV7-9 to TRBJ1-2; the D is unclear. The length of the CDR3 is 15 residues. The germline gives CDR1 SEHNR, CDR2 FQNEAQ (reference sequence). With 1 base removed from V and 6 bases from J, the gap between germline ends came to 15 bases.

This clone has just a few counts. The chain employs TRBV7-8 and TRBJ2-2; 8 nucleotides align to TRBD1. Germline V gene sequence: CDR1 SGHVS, CDR2 FQNEAQ. V shed 1 base and J 6 bases; nucleotides not matched to a gene: 7. This CDR3 spans 16 amino acids. CDR3 in DNA: TGTGCCAGCAGCTTAGTAAGGACAGGGATTCCCGGGGAGCTGTTTTTT. As protein: CASSLVRTGIPGELFF.